The next 9 T cell receptor beta chains were all read from a single sample in a study of blood T cell repertoires in COVID-19. Using immunoSEQ multiplex PCR, the repertoire was profiled, and TCRdb retains in-frame clones only, with some absent. The sample records roughly 300,000 clones, 83% being singletons. Sample: peripheral blood. The receptors shown here come from a woman aged 45-65 years who had recovered from COVID-19.

The chain employs TRBV2 and TRBJ2-7, with 8 bases fitting TRBD1. J gave up 3 bases and V 1 base, and 2 bases lay outside the gene matches. The CDR3 spans 14 residues. Germline V gene sequence: CDR1 SNHLY, CDR2 FYNNEI. The CDR3 region is CASSEDRGVYEQYF. The CDR3 coding sequence is TGTGCCAGCAGTGAAGACAGGGGGGTCTACGAGCAGTACTTC.

This clone was recorded once. The V gene is TRBV11-1, the J gene TRBJ1-6; 10 nucleotides agree with TRBD1. Trimming took 4 bases from V and 8 from J; bases not matched to a gene: 2. Looked up from germline, CDR1 is SGHAT and CDR2 is FQDESV (reference sequence). This CDR3 has 14 amino acids. CDR3 residues: CASSSGQGYSPLHF. In nucleotides, the CDR3 is TGTGCCAGCAGCTCGGGACAGGGGTATTCACCCCTCCACTTT.

The J gene is TRBJ1-2, the V gene TRBV28; D perhaps matches TRBD1 (6 bases). CDR1 and CDR2 (germline): MDHEN, SYDVKM. The V gene lost 6 bases and the J gene lost 4 bases, with 15 bases spanning the gap. This CDR3 has 14 residues. The CDR3 nucleotides read TGTGCCAGCAGACTTCAGGGGAACACCTATGGCTACACCTTC. Translated: CASRLQGNTYGYTF.

The CDR3 sequence is CASSYQTSGGYNEQFF. CDR3 bases: TGTGCCAGCAGCTACCAGACTAGCGGGGGGTACAATGAGCAGTTCTTC. The rearrangement uses TRBV7-2 and TRBJ2-1; 13 positions match TRBD2. CDR1 and CDR2 (germline): SGHTA, FQGNSA. The CDR3 contains 16 residues. The junction had 4 bases not matched to a gene; V was cut back by 4 bases and J by 4 bases.

This chain joins TRBV13 and TRBJ2-7; tentatively, D is TRBD2 (5 bases). This CDR3 has 13 amino acids. Trimming left V 2 bases short and J 9 bases short, with 14 bases between. Germline CDR1 and CDR2: PRHDT and FYEKMQ (reference sequence). The CDR3 here is CASSLSSSNVQYF. DNA for the CDR3: TGTGCCAGCAGCTTATCTAGCTCAAATGTGCAGTACTTC.

The CDR3 sequence is CASSHTGTGGYTF. CDR3 sequence (DNA): TGCGCCAGCAGCCACACCGGGACAGGGGGCTACACCTTC. The chain couples TRBV4-3 to TRBJ1-2; 9 positions agree with TRBD1. CDR1 is LGHNA and CDR2 is YSLEER in the germline V gene. The trim removed 3 bases at V and 8 bases at J, leaving 4 bases unmatched. This CDR3 is 13 amino acids long.

The CDR3 DNA is TGTGCCAGCAGCCTAGGGGCTTCCTACGAGCAGTACTTC. It codes for CASSLGASYEQYF. The rearrangement joins TRBV6-5 to TRBJ2-7, with D possibly matching TRBD1 (5 bases). V was trimmed by 6 bases and J by 1 base, leaving 10 bases between them. The CDR3 runs 13 residues. Germline assignment: CDR1 MNHEY and CDR2 SVGAGI.

The chain joins TRBV7-4 to TRBJ1-5, with 10 bases matching TRBD1. The germline V gene has CDR1 SGHVT and CDR2 SQSDAQ. The V segment lost 5 bases and the J segment 2 bases; nucleotides outside the gene matches: 6. This CDR3 spans 16 amino acids. In DNA, the CDR3 is TGTGCCAGCAGCGTGGGACAGGGGCCAGGCAATCAGCCCCAGCATTTT. Its translation: CASSVGQGPGNQPQHF.

The table lists this clone with a few counts. The rearrangement links TRBV11-3 to TRBJ2-1, with 10 bases identical to TRBD2. Unmatched junction bases numbered 6, after V lost 0 bases and J lost 7 bases. The CDR3 consists of 16 residues. Germline loops: CDR1 SGHNT, CDR2 YENEEA. The DNA for the CDR3 is TGTGCCAGCAGCTTAGAAGCGGGAGGGACTGGGAATGAGCAGTTCTTC. This codes for CASSLEAGGTGNEQFF.